Listed here are 25 T cell receptor beta chains from one sample, sequenced in a study of T cell repertoires in cytomegalovirus infection. Via MiXCR, TCRdb re-called the reads, giving one row per CDR3 protein. The profile shows roughly 760,000 distinct CDR3 sequences, less than 40% of them singletons. The material sequenced was PBMCs. All receptors come from a human donor in good health (CMV status not recorded). Some clones in this sample may be carry-over from other donors' samples.

The chain is built from TRBV7-4 and TRBJ1-2; unclear D gene. Trimming cost V 3 bases and J 4 bases, with 15 bases left between them. The CDR3 is made up of 15 amino acids. Germline CDR1 SGHVT, CDR2 SQSDAQ. The CDR3 region has the DNA TGTGCCAGCAGCTTTGGGGAAACAAGGAGCTATGGCTACACCTTC. This codes for CASSFGETRSYGYTF.

At least ten counts were recorded for this clonotype. The chain has TRBV7-8 and TRBJ2-3, with TRBD1 identical over 8 bases. The CDR3 has 17 residues. After removal of 6 bases from V and 0 bases from J, the junction contained 11 bases not matched to a gene. Germline lookup yields CDR1 SGHVS and CDR2 FQNEAQ. CDR3 nucleotide sequence: TGTGCCAGCAGGGAGGACAGGGTCTCTTCGAGCACAGATACGCAGTATTTT. Translated, it gives CASREDRVSSSTDTQYF.

This chain links TRBV6-6 with TRBJ2-1, with D possibly being TRBD2 (5 bases). The ends were cut back, 6 bases at V and 10 bases at J, with 10 bases in the middle. The CDR3 runs to 11 residues. Germline V gene data show CDR1 as MNHNY and CDR2 as SVGAGI (reference sequence). The chain's CDR3 is CASRNGVEQFF. CDR3 DNA sequence: TGTGCCAGCAGGAACGGGGTGGAGCAGTTCTTC.

The chain employs TRBV7-2 and TRBJ2-7, with TRBD2 matching 8 bases. V shed 5 bases and J 2 bases; nucleotides not matched to a gene: 11. Germline assignment: CDR1 SGHTA and CDR2 FQGNSA. The CDR3 spans 16 residues. This CDR3 reads CASSHDLRREAYEQYF. Written as DNA, the CDR3 is TGTGCCAGCAGCCACGACCTTAGGCGGGAGGCCTACGAGCAGTACTTC. Supplemented by reference TRBV7-2 and TRBJ2-7, the full variable domain reads GAGVSQSPSNKVTEKGKDVELRCDPISGHTALYWYRQSLGQGLEFLIYFQGNSAPDKSGLPSDRFSAERTGGSVSTLTIQRTQQEDSAVYLCASSHDLRREAYEQYFGPGTRLTVT.

The V gene is TRBV7-9, the J gene TRBJ2-7; 15 positions match TRBD2. The ends lost 4 bases at V and 5 bases at J; junction bases unmatched: 12. Germline V gives CDR1 SEHNR, CDR2 FQNEAQ (reference sequence). The CDR3 runs to 18 residues. In DNA, the CDR3 is TGTGCCAGCAGCTCGAATGGACTAGCGGGAGGGCCTATCCACGAGCAGTACTTC. Its protein product is CASSSNGLAGGPIHEQYF.

This clonotype appeared a single time. The chain has TRBV6-2 or TRBV6-3 and TRBJ1-1; D is uncertain. Trimming stripped 10 bases from V and 3 bases from J, with 12 bases between. The CDR3 sequence is 12 residues long. Germline V gene sequence: CDR1 MNHEY, CDR2 SVGEGT. The chain's CDR3 is CAIGVGDTEAFF. DNA of the CDR3: TGTGCCATCGGGGTTGGGGACACTGAAGCTTTCTTT.

V usage is TRBV19 and J usage is TRBJ1-2; D remains ambiguous. The germline V gene has CDR1 LNHDA and CDR2 SQIVND (reference sequence). The CDR3 loop spans 13 amino acids. The ends were cut back, 4 bases at V and 2 bases at J, with 8 bases in the middle. CDR3 coding DNA: TGTGCCAGTAGTACACAGATAAACTATGGCTACACCTTC. Its translation: CASSTQINYGYTF. The entire variable domain, with the rest obtained from reference TRBV19 and TRBJ1-2, is as follows: DGGITQSPKYLFRKEGQNVTLSCEQNLNHDAMYWYRQDPGQGLRLIYYSQIVNDFQKGDIAEGYSVSREKKESFPLTVTSAQKNPTAFYLCASSTQINYGYTFGSGTRLTVV.

The sample holds many counts of this clonotype. The DNA for the CDR3 is TGCGCCAGCAGCTCAGGGAACTACGAGCAGTACTTC. It encodes CASSSGNYEQYF. The chain joins TRBV5-1 to TRBJ2-7; TRBD1 might be the D (5 bases). Trimming removed 3 bases at V and 3 bases at J, with 7 bases between. Germline CDR1 SGHRS, CDR2 YFSETQ. This CDR3 spans 12 amino acids.

V usage is TRBV19 and J usage is TRBJ2-1; D is undetermined. This CDR3 comprises 13 residues. The V end was cut by 7 bases, the J end by 2 bases, with 9 bases between. Germline V gene lookup returns CDR1 LNHDA and CDR2 SQIVND (reference sequence). CDR3 sequence: CASMRTTYNEQFF. The CDR3 region has the DNA TGTGCCAGTATGAGGACCACCTACAATGAGCAGTTCTTC.

This clonotype was counted at least ten times. The CDR3 here is CASSPLSRGNEQFF. Here the CDR3 DNA reads TGTGCCAGCAGCCCTCTCTCCAGGGGCAATGAGCAGTTCTTC. The chain links TRBV7-9 to TRBJ2-1, with a tentative D call TRBD1 (6 bases). CDR3 length: 14 amino acids. V was shortened by 5 bases and J by 6 bases, with 14 bases between the two germline ends. In germline, CDR1 is SEHNR, CDR2 FQNEAQ (reference sequence). Full variable domain (remainder filled in from reference TRBV7-9 and TRBJ2-1): DTGVSQNPRHKITKRGQNVTFRCDPISEHNRLYWYRQTLGQGPEFLTYFQNEAQLEKSRLLSDRFSAERPKGSFSTLEIQRTEQGDSAMYLCASSPLSRGNEQFFGPGTRLTVL.

This clonotype came up a few times. V and J are TRBV28 and TRBJ2-2; 9 bases align to TRBD2. J lost 5 bases, V lost 4 bases, and 8 bases had no gene match. Per the germline V gene, CDR1 is MDHEN and CDR2 is SYDVKM. The CDR3 spans 16 residues. The CDR3: CASSSLAGKGTGELFF. The CDR3 DNA follows: TGTGCCAGCAGTTCGCTAGCGGGGAAGGGAACCGGGGAGCTGTTTTTT. Together with reference TRBV28 and TRBJ2-2, the CDR3 gives the full variable domain: DVKVTQSSRYLVKRTGEKVFLECVQDMDHENMFWYRQDPGLGLRLIYFSYDVKMKEKGDIPEGYSVSREKKERFSLILESASTNQTSMYLCASSSLAGKGTGELFFGEGSRLTVL.

The gene calls are TRBV13 and TRBJ2-4, with D possibly being TRBD1 or TRBD2 (5 bases each). V was trimmed by 2 bases and J by 1 base, leaving 12 bases between them. Germline lookup yields CDR1 PRHDT and CDR2 FYEKMQ (reference sequence). The CDR3 contains 16 residues. The CDR3 loop is CASSLSGTAAKNIQYF. The DNA of the CDR3 is TGTGCCAGCAGCTTATCCGGGACCGCGGCCAAAAACATTCAGTACTTC.

This clonotype was seen only a few times. This chain links TRBV28 with TRBJ2-7; a weak D match, TRBD1 (6 bases). V was clipped by 5 bases and J by 6 bases, with 14 bases between them. Germline values: CDR1 MDHEN, CDR2 SYDVKM. The CDR3 spans 13 residues. CDR3 in DNA: TGTGCCAGCAGTCCCTACAGAGGGGGCGAGCAGTACTTC. Protein product: CASSPYRGGEQYF.

This clonotype has just a few counts. The chain couples TRBV28 to TRBJ2-7; D tentatively fits TRBD1 or TRBD2 (5 bases each). V lost 3 bases and J lost 2, with 11 bases in between. The CDR3 is made up of 14 amino acids. Germline CDR1 is MDHEN and CDR2 is SYDVKM. The CDR3 reads CASSFGVRAYEQYF. The CDR3 region has the DNA TGTGCCAGCAGTTTCGGGGTCAGGGCCTACGAGCAGTACTTC. The full variable domain, its missing parts supplied by reference TRBV28 and TRBJ2-7, is DVKVTQSSRYLVKRTGEKVFLECVQDMDHENMFWYRQDPGLGLRLIYFSYDVKMKEKGDIPEGYSVSREKKERFSLILESASTNQTSMYLCASSFGVRAYEQYFGPGTRLTVT.

V is TRBV7-8 and J is TRBJ2-6, with 8 nucleotides matching TRBD2. The CDR3 extends over 17 amino acids. CDR1 is SGHVS, CDR2 FQNEAQ, per germline. With V trimmed by 5 bases and J by 2 bases, 8 bases remained unmatched. The CDR3 DNA is TGTGCCAGCAGCCCGGGGGGGGGTTGGACTGGGGCCAACGTCCTGACTTTC. This sequence encodes CASSPGGGWTGANVLTF.

CDR3 protein: CASSPMGQVSGGYTF. For the CDR3, the DNA is TGTGCCAGCAGTCCAATGGGGCAGGTATCGGGTGGCTACACCTTC. J is TRBJ1-2 and V is TRBV27; possible D gene TRBD1, 5 bases. This CDR3 has 15 residues. Germline assignment: CDR1 MNHEY and CDR2 SMNVEV (reference sequence). The V gene lost 5 bases and the J gene lost 7 bases, with 20 bases spanning the gap.

This clonotype was seen a few times. This rearrangement joins TRBV28 to TRBJ2-5; D gene ambiguous. The CDR3 consists of 14 residues. Between the trimmed V and J ends, which lost 9 bases and 3 bases, there was a span of 17 bases. CDR1 and CDR2 (germline): MDHEN, SYDVKM. CDR3 sequence: CASALVGREETQYF. CDR3 nucleotides: TGTGCCAGTGCCCTTGTGGGAAGGGAAGAGACCCAGTACTTC.

J is TRBJ2-2 and V is TRBV5-4, with D possibly TRBD2 on 5 matching bases. The CDR3 is 17 amino acids. Germline assignment: CDR1 SGHNT and CDR2 YYREEE (reference sequence). The V end was cut by 0 bases, the J end by 2 bases, with 14 bases between. The CDR3 sequence is CASSLGGNLPNTGELFF. DNA of the CDR3: TGTGCCAGCAGCTTGGGAGGGAACCTACCCAACACCGGGGAGCTGTTTTTT.

The V and J genes are TRBV11-1 and TRBJ2-3, with D unclear. CDR1 is SGHAT, CDR2 FQDESV, per germline (reference sequence). The CDR3 totals 15 residues. Deletions cut 3 bases from V and 2 bases from J, with 12 bases between. CDR3 amino acids: CASSLGRSDTDTQYF. CDR3 bases: TGTGCCAGCAGCTTGGGCAGGAGCGACACAGATACGCAGTATTTT.

The chain joins TRBV6-1 to TRBJ1-5; D gene uncertain. The V end was cut by 7 bases, the J end by 3 bases, with 10 bases between. The germline gives CDR1 MNHNS, CDR2 SASEGT. This CDR3 has 13 residues. In DNA form, the CDR3 reads TGTGCCAGCATTGAGGACCTCAATCAGCCCCAGCATTTT. The encoded protein is CASIEDLNQPQHF.

This clonotype was found a few times. The J gene is TRBJ2-3, the V gene TRBV12-3 or TRBV12-4; D gene uncertain. The length of the CDR3 is 13 residues. Trimming shortened V by 6 bases and J by 0 bases, and 7 bases separated the two germline ends. Written as DNA, the CDR3 is TGTGCCAGCAGCCACGCGAGCACAGATACGCAGTATTTT. It encodes CASSHASTDTQYF.

The chain couples TRBV27 to TRBJ1-5; D remains ambiguous. The germline CDR1 and CDR2 sequences are MNHEY and SMNVEV (reference sequence). The CDR3 contains 15 residues. Trimming removed 5 bases at V and 0 bases at J, with 11 bases between. The CDR3 sequence: CASSEAGFSNQPQHF. CDR3 bases: TGTGCCAGCAGTGAGGCGGGGTTTAGCAATCAGCCCCAGCATTTT.

V and J are TRBV7-8 and TRBJ1-2; TRBD1 matches 10 bases. This CDR3 is built from 16 residues. With 5 bases clipped from V and 2 bases from J, the junction kept 8 bases outside the gene matches. The germline gives CDR1 SGHVS, CDR2 FQNEAQ. CDR3 sequence: CASSRLGQGVNYGYTF. The CDR3 coding sequence is TGTGCCAGCAGCCGACTAGGACAGGGGGTGAACTATGGCTACACCTTC.

The chain has TRBV20-1 and TRBJ2-5, with TRBD2 matching over 9 bases. The CDR3 loop spans 14 amino acids. Germline values: CDR1 DFQATT, CDR2 SNEGSKA (reference sequence). V lost 3 bases, J lost 3 bases, and 5 bases stayed unmatched. The CDR3 bases are TGCAGTGCTAGGGCGGGAGGGCCAAAAGAGACCCAGTACTTC. It encodes CSARAGGPKETQYF.

The chain links TRBV7-4 to TRBJ1-1; possibly TRBD1 for D (5 bases). There are 16 residues in the CDR3. In germline, CDR1 is SGHVT, CDR2 SQSDAQ. CDR3 protein: CATQTAGLSGETEAFF. CDR3 sequence (DNA): TGTGCAACGCAGACGGCGGGGCTCTCTGGGGAGACTGAAGCTTTCTTT.